This TCR beta chain is from a study of glioma-infiltrating T cells. Germline values: CDR1 MDHEN, CDR2 SYDVKM. V lost 6 bases, J lost 6 bases, and 12 bases lay in between. The CDR3 spans 13 residues. This clonotype was counted at least ten times. TCR alpha and beta CDR3 regions were amplified from RNA using iRepertoire nested multiplex PCR. Each CDR3 protein is one row after TCRdb ran MiXCR on the multiplex PCR reads. This sample has 150,000 or so distinct CDR3 sequences; around 40% occur once, and the top ten carry roughly 20%. This sequence originates from a human donor with low-grade glioma or glioblastoma, undergoing nonglioma brain surgery, or in good health (not recorded which). J is TRBJ2-1 and V is TRBV28; D perhaps matches TRBD2 (6 bases). Material for sequencing was glioma tissue, nonneoplastic brain tissue, or PBMCs (not recorded which). CDR3 residues: CASRSAGSNEQFF. The CDR3 bases are TGTGCCAGCAGGTCGGCCGGGAGCAATGAGCAGTTCTTC.